The T cell receptor beta chain under discussion was sequenced for a study of CD8 T cells in ankylosing spondylitis. General study points: A motif in TCR beta, a set of about 8 highly homologous variants, appeared characteristic of ankylosing spondylitis blood.

Scientists made TCR beta libraries using quantitative 5'-RACE with molecular barcodes. Using its own MiXCR run on the 5' RACE reads, TCRdb lists one record per CDR3 protein. The table lists 670,000 or so distinct CDR3 sequences, around 19% of them singletons. CDR3 length: 15 residues. The ends lost 2 bases at V and 4 bases at J; junction bases unmatched: 7. Germline lookup yields CDR1 KGHSH and CDR2 LQKENI. With respect to this clonotype: Its antigen is unidentified.

The receptor comes from a male donor with ankylosing spondylitis. V usage is TRBV18 and J usage is TRBJ2-7, with 8 bases matching TRBD2. Sequencing was done on a sample of blood, either unsorted or a sorted T cell fraction (not recorded which). DNA of the CDR3: TGTGCCAGCTCACCAAAGGGAGCGGGAGCGTACGAGCAGTACTTC. Translation: CASSPKGAGAYEQYF. Complete variable domain (other parts from reference TRBV18 and TRBJ2-7): NAGVMQNPRHLVRRRGQEARLRCSPMKGHSHVYWYRQLPEEGLKFMVYLQKENIIDESGMPKERFSAEFPKEGPSILRIQQVVRGDSAAYFCASSPKGAGAYEQYFGPGTRLTVT.